This T cell receptor (beta chain) was captured in a study of cytomegalovirus exposure and HLA in healthy donors. Details on this clone: At one of its ends the junction is not consistent with the germline gene, which may arise from a read error.

Germline CDR1 reads SSHAT; CDR2 reads FNYEAQ (reference sequence). The CDR3 loop spans 14 amino acids. Assay: immunoSEQ multiplex PCR; the TCRdb copy retains only in-frame clones and omits some. This table holds more than 55,000 clones, 94% found once. The V gene is TRBV7-7, the J gene TRBJ2-2, with a possible D match to TRBD1 (5 bases). Material for sequencing was PBMCs. This TCR was recovered from a woman between 18 and 29 years old in good health and CMV-seronegative. The CDR3 sequence: CASSWGRDTGELFF. The CDR3, as DNA: TGTGCTAGCAGCTGGGGCAGGGACACCGGGGAGCTGTTTTTT.